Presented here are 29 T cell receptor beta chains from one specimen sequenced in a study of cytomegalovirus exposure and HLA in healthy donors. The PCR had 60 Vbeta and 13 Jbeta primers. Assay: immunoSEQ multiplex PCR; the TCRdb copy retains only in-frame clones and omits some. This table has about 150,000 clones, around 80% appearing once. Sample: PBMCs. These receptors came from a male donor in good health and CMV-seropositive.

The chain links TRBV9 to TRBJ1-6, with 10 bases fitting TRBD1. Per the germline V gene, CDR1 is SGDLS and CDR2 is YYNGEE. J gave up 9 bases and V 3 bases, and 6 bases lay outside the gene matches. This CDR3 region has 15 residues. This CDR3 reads CASSGPGQGSSPLHF. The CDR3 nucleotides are TGTGCCAGCAGCGGACCGGGACAGGGGAGTTCACCCCTCCACTTT.

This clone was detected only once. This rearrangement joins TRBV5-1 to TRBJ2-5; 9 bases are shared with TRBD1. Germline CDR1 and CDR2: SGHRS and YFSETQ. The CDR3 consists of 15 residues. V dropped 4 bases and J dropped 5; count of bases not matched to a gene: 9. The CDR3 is CASSPGTGRFETQYF. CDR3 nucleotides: TGCGCCAGCAGCCCGGGGACAGGGAGGTTTGAGACCCAGTACTTC. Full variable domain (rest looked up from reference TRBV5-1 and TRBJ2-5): KAGVTQTPRYLIKTRGQQVTLSCSPISGHRSVSWYQQTPGQGLQFLFEYFSETQRNKGNFPGRFSGRQFSNSRSEMNVSTLELGDSALYLCASSPGTGRFETQYFGPGTRLLVL.

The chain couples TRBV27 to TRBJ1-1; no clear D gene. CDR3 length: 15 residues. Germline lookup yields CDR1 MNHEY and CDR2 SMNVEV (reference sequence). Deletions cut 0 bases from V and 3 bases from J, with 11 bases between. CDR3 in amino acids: CASSLSWAGYTEAFF. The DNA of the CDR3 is TGTGCCAGCAGTTTATCGTGGGCAGGCTACACTGAAGCTTTCTTT.

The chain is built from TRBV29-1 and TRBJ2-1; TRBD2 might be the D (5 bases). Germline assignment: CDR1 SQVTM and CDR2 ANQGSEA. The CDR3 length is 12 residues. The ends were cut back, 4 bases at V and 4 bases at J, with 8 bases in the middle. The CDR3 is CSVGTEYNEQFF. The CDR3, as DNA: TGCAGCGTTGGGACTGAGTACAATGAGCAGTTCTTC.

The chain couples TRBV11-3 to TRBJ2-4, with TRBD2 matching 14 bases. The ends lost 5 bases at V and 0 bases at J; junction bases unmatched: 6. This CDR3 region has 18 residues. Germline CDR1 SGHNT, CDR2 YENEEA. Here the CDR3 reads CASSGLAGGSLAKNIQYF. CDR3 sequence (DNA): TGTGCCAGCAGCGGACTAGCGGGAGGTAGTTTAGCCAAAAACATTCAGTACTTC. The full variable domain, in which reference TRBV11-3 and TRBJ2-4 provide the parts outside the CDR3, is EAGVVQSPRYKIIEKKQPVAFWCNPISGHNTLYWYLQNLGQGPELLIRYENEEAVDDSQLPKDRFSAERLKGVDSTLKIQPAELGDSAVYLCASSGLAGGSLAKNIQYFGAGTRLSVL.

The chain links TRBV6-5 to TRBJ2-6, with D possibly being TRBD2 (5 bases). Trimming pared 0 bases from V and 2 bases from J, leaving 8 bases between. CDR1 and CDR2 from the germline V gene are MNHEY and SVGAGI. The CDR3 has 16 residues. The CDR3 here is CASSYSEGTGANVLTF. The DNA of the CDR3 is TGTGCCAGCAGTTACTCCGAGGGAACTGGGGCCAACGTCCTGACTTTC.

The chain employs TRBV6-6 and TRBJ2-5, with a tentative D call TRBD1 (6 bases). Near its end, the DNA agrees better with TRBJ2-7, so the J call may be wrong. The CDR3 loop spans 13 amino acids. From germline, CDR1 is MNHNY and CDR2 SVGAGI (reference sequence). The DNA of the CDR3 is TGTGCCAGCAGTTACTCGGACAGCTACGAGCAGTACTTC. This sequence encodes CASSYSDSYEQYF.

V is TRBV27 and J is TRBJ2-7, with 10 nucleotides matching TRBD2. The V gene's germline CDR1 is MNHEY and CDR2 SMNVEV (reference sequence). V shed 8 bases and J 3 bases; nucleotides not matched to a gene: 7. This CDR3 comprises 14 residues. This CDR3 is CASRQREGIYEQYF. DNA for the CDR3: TGTGCCAGCCGCCAGCGGGAGGGAATCTACGAGCAGTACTTC.

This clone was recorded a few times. The CDR3 region is CASSHPGQGHYEQYF. CDR3 nucleotide sequence: TGTGCCAGCAGCCATCCGGGACAGGGACACTACGAGCAGTACTTC. The V call is TRBV11-2, the J call TRBJ2-7; 9 nucleotides line up with TRBD1. V shed 5 bases, J shed 3 bases, and the junction held 8 bases outside the gene matches. Germline CDR1 SGHAT, CDR2 FQNNGV. CDR3 length: 15 residues.

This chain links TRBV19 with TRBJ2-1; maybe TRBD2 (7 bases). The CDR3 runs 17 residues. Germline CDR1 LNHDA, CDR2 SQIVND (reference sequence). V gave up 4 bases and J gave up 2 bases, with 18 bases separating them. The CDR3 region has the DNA TGTGCCAGTAGTAGGGGGGGCGGGAGCCCCCCCTACAATGAGCAGTTCTTC. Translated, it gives CASSRGGGSPPYNEQFF. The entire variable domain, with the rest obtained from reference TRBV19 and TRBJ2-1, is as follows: DGGITQSPKYLFRKEGQNVTLSCEQNLNHDAMYWYRQDPGQGLRLIYYSQIVNDFQKGDIAEGYSVSREKKESFPLTVTSAQKNPTAFYLCASSRGGGSPPYNEQFFGPGTRLTVL.

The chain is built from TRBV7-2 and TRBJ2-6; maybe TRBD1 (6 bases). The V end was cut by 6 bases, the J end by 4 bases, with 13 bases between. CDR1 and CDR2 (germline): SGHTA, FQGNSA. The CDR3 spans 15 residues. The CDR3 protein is CASSRGRGGANVLTF. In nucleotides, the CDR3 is TGTGCCAGCAGTAGGGGCAGGGGCGGGGCCAACGTCCTGACTTTC.

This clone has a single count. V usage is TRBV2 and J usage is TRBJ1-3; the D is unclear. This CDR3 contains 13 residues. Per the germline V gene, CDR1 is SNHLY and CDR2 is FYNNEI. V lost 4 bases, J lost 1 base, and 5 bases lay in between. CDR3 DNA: TGTGCCAGCAGTGCCCGTTCTGGAAACACCATATATTTT. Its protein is CASSARSGNTIYF.

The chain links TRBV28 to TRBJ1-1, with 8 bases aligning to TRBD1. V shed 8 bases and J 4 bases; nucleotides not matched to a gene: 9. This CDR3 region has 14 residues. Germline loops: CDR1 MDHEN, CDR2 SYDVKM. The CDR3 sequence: CASWGTGRITEAFF. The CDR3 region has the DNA TGTGCCAGCTGGGGGACAGGTCGGATCACTGAAGCTTTCTTT.

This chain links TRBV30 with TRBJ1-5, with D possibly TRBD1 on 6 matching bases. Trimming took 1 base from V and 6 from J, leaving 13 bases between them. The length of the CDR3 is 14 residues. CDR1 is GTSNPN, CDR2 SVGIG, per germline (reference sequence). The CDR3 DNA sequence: TGTGCCTGGAGTGCAGGGGAAGACACTCAGCCCCAGCATTTT. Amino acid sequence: CAWSAGEDTQPQHF.

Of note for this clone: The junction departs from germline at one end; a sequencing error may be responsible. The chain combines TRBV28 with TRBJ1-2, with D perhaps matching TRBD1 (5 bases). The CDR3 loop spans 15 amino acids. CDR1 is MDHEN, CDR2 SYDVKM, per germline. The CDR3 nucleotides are TGTGCCAGCAGTGCCAGGGACTCCCGAGGCTATAGCTACACCTTC. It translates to CASSARDSRGYSYTF.

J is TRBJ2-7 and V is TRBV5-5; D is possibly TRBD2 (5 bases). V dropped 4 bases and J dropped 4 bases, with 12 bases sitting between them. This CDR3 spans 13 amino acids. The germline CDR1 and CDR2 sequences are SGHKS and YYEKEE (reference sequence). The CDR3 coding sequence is TGTGCCAGCAGCCCGGGGTCCCTTTACGAGCAGTACTTC. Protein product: CASSPGSLYEQYF.

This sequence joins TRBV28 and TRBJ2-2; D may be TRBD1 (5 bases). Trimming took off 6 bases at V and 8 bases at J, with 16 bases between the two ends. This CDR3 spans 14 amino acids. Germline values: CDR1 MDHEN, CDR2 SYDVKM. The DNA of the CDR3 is TGTGCCAGCAGGGTCGACAGAATGGGAGGGGAGCTGTTTTTT. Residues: CASRVDRMGGELFF.

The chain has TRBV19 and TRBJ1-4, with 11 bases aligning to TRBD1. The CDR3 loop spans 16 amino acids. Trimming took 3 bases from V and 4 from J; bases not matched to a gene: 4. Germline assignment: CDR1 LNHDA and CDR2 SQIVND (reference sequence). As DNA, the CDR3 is TGTGCCAGTAGTATTAGGACAGGGGGCCTTAATGAAAAACTGTTTTTT. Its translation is CASSIRTGGLNEKLFF.

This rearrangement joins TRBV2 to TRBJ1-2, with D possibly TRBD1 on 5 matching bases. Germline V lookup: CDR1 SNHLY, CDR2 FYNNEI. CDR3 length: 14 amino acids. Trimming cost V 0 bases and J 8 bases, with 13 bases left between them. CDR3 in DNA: TGTGCCAGCAGTGAAGCGGAAGAAGGGGCCGGCTACACCTTC. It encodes CASSEAEEGAGYTF.

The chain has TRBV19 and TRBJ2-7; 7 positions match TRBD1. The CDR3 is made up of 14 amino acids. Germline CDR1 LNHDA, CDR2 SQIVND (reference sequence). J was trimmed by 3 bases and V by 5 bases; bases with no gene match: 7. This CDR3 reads CASSSVNRGYEQYF. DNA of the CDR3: TGTGCCAGTAGTTCGGTTAACAGGGGCTACGAGCAGTACTTC.

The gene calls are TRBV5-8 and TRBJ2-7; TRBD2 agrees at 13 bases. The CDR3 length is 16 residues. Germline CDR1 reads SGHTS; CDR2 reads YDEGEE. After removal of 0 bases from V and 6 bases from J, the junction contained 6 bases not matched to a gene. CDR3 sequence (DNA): TGTGCCAGCAGCTTGGTCAGACTAGCGGGAGGAAGCGAGCAGTACTTC. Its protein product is CASSLVRLAGGSEQYF.

Here the CDR3 DNA reads TGCGCCAGCAGCTTGGAGCTGAATGAGCAGTTCTTC. It is translated as CASSLELNEQFF. The chain has TRBV5-1 and TRBJ2-1; the D is unclear. The V gene lost 0 bases and the J gene lost 7 bases, with 5 bases spanning the gap. This CDR3 comprises 12 residues. Germline loops: CDR1 SGHRS, CDR2 YFSETQ.

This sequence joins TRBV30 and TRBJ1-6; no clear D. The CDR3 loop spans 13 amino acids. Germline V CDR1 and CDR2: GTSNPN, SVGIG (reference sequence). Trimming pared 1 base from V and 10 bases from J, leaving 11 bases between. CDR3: CAWSGPAVSPLHF. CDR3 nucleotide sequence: TGTGCCTGGAGTGGGCCCGCGGTGTCACCCCTCCACTTT.

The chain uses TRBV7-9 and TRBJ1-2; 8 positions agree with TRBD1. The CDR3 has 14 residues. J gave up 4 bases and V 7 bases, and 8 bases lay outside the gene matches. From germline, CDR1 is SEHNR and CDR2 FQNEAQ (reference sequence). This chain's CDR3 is CASTPRTGIYGYTF. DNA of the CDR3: TGTGCCAGCACGCCAAGGACAGGGATCTATGGCTACACCTTC.

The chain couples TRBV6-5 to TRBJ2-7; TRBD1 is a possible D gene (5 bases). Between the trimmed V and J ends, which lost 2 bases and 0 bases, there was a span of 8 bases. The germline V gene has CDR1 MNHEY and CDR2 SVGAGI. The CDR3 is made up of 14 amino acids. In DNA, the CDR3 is TGTGCCAGCAGTTACGGCAGGGTCTCCTACGAGCAGTACTTC. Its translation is CASSYGRVSYEQYF.

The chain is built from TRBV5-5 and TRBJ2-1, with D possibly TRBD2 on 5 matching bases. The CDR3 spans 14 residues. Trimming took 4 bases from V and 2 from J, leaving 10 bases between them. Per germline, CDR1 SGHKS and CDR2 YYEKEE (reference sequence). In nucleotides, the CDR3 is TGTGCCAGCAGCCCCGAGGGCGCCTACAATGAGCAGTTCTTC. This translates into CASSPEGAYNEQFF. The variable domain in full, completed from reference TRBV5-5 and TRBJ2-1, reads DAGVTQSPTHLIKTRGQQVTLRCSPISGHKSVSWYQQVLGQGPQFIFQYYEKEERGRGNFPDRFSARQFPNYSSELNVNALLLGDSALYLCASSPEGAYNEQFFGPGTRLTVL.

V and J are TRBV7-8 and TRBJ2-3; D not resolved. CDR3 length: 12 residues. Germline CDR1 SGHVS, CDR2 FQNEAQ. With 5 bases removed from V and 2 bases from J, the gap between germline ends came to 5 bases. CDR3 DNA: TGTGCCAGCAGCCCTTCCACAGATACGCAGTATTTT. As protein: CASSPSTDTQYF.

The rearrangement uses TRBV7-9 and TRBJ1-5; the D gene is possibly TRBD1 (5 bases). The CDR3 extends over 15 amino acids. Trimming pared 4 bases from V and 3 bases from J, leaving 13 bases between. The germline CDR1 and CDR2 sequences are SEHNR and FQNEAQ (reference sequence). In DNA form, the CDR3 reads TGTGCCAGCAGCTCTGACGGGGGGTTCAATCAGCCCCAGCATTTT. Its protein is CASSSDGGFNQPQHF.

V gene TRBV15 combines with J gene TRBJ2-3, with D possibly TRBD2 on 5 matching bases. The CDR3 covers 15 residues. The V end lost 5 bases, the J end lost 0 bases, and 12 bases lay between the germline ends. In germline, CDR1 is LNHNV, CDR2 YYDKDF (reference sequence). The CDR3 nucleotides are TGTGCCACCAGCGATCGGGGAATTAGCACAGATACGCAGTATTTT. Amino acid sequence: CATSDRGISTDTQYF.